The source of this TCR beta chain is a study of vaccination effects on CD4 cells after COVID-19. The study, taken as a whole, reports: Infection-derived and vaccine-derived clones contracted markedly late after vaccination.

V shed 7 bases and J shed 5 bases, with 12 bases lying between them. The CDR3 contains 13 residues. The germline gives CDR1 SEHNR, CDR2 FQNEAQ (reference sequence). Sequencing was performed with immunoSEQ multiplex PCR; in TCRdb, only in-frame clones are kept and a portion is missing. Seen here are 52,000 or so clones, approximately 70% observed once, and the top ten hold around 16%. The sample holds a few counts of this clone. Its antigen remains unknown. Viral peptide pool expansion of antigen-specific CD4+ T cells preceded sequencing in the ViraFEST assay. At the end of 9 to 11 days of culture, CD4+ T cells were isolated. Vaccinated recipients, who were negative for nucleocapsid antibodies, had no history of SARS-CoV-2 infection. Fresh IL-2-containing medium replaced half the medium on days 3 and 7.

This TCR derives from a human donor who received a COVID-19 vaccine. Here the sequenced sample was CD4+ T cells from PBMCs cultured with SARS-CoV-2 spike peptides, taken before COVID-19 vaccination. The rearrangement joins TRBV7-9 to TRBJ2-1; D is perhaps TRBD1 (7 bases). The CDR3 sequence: CASTRGTDNEQFF. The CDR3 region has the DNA TGTGCCAGCACCCGGGGGACAGACAATGAGCAGTTCTTC. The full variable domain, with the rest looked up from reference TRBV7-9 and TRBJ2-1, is DTGVSQNPRHKITKRGQNVTFRCDPISEHNRLYWYRQTLGQGPEFLTYFQNEAQLEKSRLLSDRFSAERPKGSFSTLEIQRTEQGDSAMYLCASTRGTDNEQFFGPGTRLTVL.